The 5 T cell receptor beta chains below were found in one sample sequenced in a study of CD8+CD57+ T cells in acquired aplastic anemia. TCR beta VDJ and CDR3 profiles were obtained from a genomic DNA template. TCRdb itself ran the reads through MiXCR, one entry per CDR3 protein. Of about 420,000 distinct CDR3 sequences in the sample, around 72% are singletons; the top ten hold 3% to 4.5%. The material sequenced was sorted CD4+, CD8+, or CD8+CD57+ T cells (not recorded which) from PBMCs. These receptors were obtained from a human donor in good health, serving as a control.

To note about this clonotype: Given the absence of the conserved phenylalanine or tryptophan at the CDR3 end, a read error is likely. The chain uses TRBV7-3 and TRBJ1-2; D not resolved. CDR1 and CDR2 from the germline V gene are SGHTA and FQGTGA. The length of the CDR3 is 13 residues. The CDR3 here is CASSLRGTYAYTC. CDR3 coding DNA: TGTGCCAGCAGCTTACGCGGCACCTATGCCTACACCTGC.

With regard to this clonotype: The DNA is left out, because the CDR3 cannot be placed on it with certainty; the CDR3 is given as TCRdb lists it. This chain joins TRBV7-2 and TRBJ2-2. The germline CDR1 and CDR2 sequences are SGHTA and FQGNSA. 16 amino acids form the CDR3, both terminal residues included. The CDR3 region is CASSLGGYEQYFGLFF.

As regards this clonotype: Here the CDR3 omits its conserved ending phenylalanine or tryptophan, so a read error is the likely source. No DNA is shown, since the ends of the CDR3 on it are uncertain; the CDR3 is the one TCRdb lists. This chain connects TRBV15 to TRBJ1-6; the table names TRBD1, a call not compared with the DNA. Germline assignment: CDR1 LNHNV and CDR2 YYDKDF (reference sequence). The CDR3 spans 16 residues, counting both ends. CDR3 sequence: CATSRGTARGNQPRNL.

Regarding this clonotype: One junction end does not reproduce the germline sequence, and a read error may be involved. CDR3 residues: CSVKAGGNSALHF. The CDR3 DNA sequence: TGCAGCGTTAAGGCAGGGGGTAATTCAGCCCTCCACTTT. The chain is built from TRBV29-1 and TRBJ1-6; 7 nucleotides match TRBD1. CDR3 length equals 13 residues. The V gene's germline CDR1 is SQVTM and CDR2 ANQGSEA.

The chain joins TRBV5-1 to TRBJ1-5; D unresolved. The CDR3 loop spans 13 amino acids. Trimming stripped 0 bases from V and 5 bases from J, with 6 bases between. Germline V CDR1 and CDR2: SGHRS, YFSETQ. CDR3 in amino acids: CASSLDQDQPQHF. DNA of the CDR3: TGCGCCAGCAGCTTGGATCAAGATCAGCCCCAGCATTTT. The entire variable domain, with the rest obtained from reference TRBV5-1 and TRBJ1-5, is as follows: KAGVTQTPRYLIKTRGQQVTLSCSPISGHRSVSWYQQTPGQGLQFLFEYFSETQRNKGNFPGRFSGRQFSNSRSEMNVSTLELGDSALYLCASSLDQDQPQHFGDGTRLSIL.